This T cell receptor beta chain emerged from a study of blood T cell repertoires in COVID-19. Study background: Acute-phase and convalescent COVID-19 samples originated in the United States, Italy and Spain. T cells, B-cell-depleted T cells, or PBMCs provided the cDNA or gDNA that served as material.

Original methodology: Estimated nucleated cell counts came from reference gene primer amplification. Libraries were prepared by immunoSEQ multiplex PCR; TCRdb keeps only in-frame clonotypes and omits some of them. The V and J calls and clone size come from that table; D and trimming were worked out from the DNA. The table has about 120,000 clones, about 85% seen once. V was trimmed by 0 bases and J by 5 bases, leaving 16 bases between them. The CDR3 has 16 residues. The V gene's germline CDR1 is SGHRS and CDR2 YFSETQ. This receptor was identified in a man in his 60s with acute or convalescent COVID-19. Sequenced material: peripheral blood. The rearrangement links TRBV5-1 to TRBJ2-3, with D perhaps matching TRBD2 (6 bases). CDR3 loop: CASSLGNAGRGDTQYF. In DNA, the CDR3 is TGCGCCAGCAGCTTGGGTAACGCCGGGAGAGGAGATACGCAGTATTTT.